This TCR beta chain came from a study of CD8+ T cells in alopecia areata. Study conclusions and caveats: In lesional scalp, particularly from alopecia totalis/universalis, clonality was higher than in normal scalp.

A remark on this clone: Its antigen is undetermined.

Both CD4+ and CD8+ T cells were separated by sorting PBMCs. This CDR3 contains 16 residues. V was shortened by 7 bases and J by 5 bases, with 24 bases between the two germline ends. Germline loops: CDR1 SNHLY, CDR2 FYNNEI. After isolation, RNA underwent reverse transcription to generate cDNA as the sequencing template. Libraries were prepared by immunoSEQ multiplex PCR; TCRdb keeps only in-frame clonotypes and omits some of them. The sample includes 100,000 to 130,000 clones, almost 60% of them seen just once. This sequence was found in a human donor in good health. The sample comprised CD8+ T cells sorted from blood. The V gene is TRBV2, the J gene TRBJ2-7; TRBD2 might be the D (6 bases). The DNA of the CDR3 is TGTGCCAGCACCCGAACCCTCACGGGACTTAACAACGAGCAGTACTTC. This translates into CASTRTLTGLNNEQYF.